Each of the 20 T cell receptor beta chains below was sequenced from the same sample in a study of beta chain features in type 1 diabetes. Expressed TCRB transcripts were sequenced after all isolated RNA was converted to cDNA. Profiling relied on immunoSEQ multiplex PCR, and the TCRdb table lists in-frame clones only, not all of them. The repertoire consists of 250,000 to 300,000 clones, with about 7.8% occurring once and the leading ten covering 1%. Sequenced: central memory CD4+ T cells from blood. The receptor set was obtained from a woman younger than 30 in good health.

This rearrangement joins TRBV2 to TRBJ2-5; D not resolved. The J call may not be correct, given that the DNA end is closer to TRBJ2-7. Germline lookup yields CDR1 SNHLY and CDR2 FYNNEI. The CDR3 runs to 11 residues. The CDR3 spells CASKVLYEQYF. Here the CDR3 DNA reads TGTGCCAGCAAAGTGCTCTACGAGCAGTACTTC.

The sample holds a few counts of this clone. The V and J genes are TRBV30 and TRBJ2-5, with D perhaps TRBD1 (8 bases). Germline V gene lookup returns CDR1 GTSNPN and CDR2 SVGIG (reference sequence). Trimming took off 0 bases at V and 7 bases at J, with 15 bases between the two ends. The CDR3 spans 14 residues. The CDR3 DNA reads as TGTGCCTGGAGTGTACAGGGGGGGAGTGGGACCCAGTACTTC. Its protein product is CAWSVQGGSGTQYF.

The chain recombines TRBV6-5 with TRBJ2-1, with TRBD2 matching over 7 bases. Looked up from germline, CDR1 is MNHEY and CDR2 is SVGAGI. This CDR3 spans 16 amino acids. V shed 1 base and J 7 bases; nucleotides not matched to a gene: 10. CDR3 DNA sequence: TGTGCCAGCAGTTACTTCGCCGCGGGACTAAAGAATGAGCAGTTCTTC. It specifies CASSYFAAGLKNEQFF.

As for this clone: An end of the junction differs from the germline gene, which may be a read error. Other nucleotide sequences in the sample specify the same CDR3. This sequence joins TRBV5-1 and TRBJ1-3; D unresolved. CDR1 and CDR2 (germline): SGHRS, YFSETQ. The CDR3 covers 15 residues. CDR3 in amino acids: CASSLDGSSGNTIYF. CDR3 sequence (DNA): TGCGCCAGCAGTTTGGACGGGAGCTCTGGAAACACCATATATTTT.

V is TRBV7-2 and J is TRBJ1-6, with a weak D call TRBD1 (5 bases). Germline CDR1 is SGHTA and CDR2 is FQGNSA. V lost 4 bases, J lost 6 bases, and 13 bases lay in between. The length of the CDR3 is 15 residues. CDR3 in DNA: TGTGCCAGCAGCTCCCCCCATGGGGGTAATTCACCCCTCCACTTT. The encoded protein is CASSSPHGGNSPLHF.

The chain combines TRBV10-3 with TRBJ2-7; a possible D gene is TRBD2 (7 bases). The CDR3 runs to 16 residues. Deletions cut 3 bases from V and 2 bases from J, with 17 bases between. CDR1 is ENHRY, CDR2 SYGVKD, per germline. CDR3 residues: CAISDPGGPRAYEQYF. As DNA, the CDR3 is TGTGCCATCAGTGACCCCGGGGGGCCTAGGGCCTACGAGCAGTACTTC.

This clone came up a few times. V is TRBV18 and J is TRBJ2-7; unclear D gene. V was shortened by 2 bases and J by 5 bases, with 10 bases between the two germline ends. CDR3 length: 13 residues. Germline CDR1 and CDR2: KGHSH and LQKENI. The DNA of the CDR3 is TGTGCCAGCTCACCATTCCCGGCCCACGAGCAGTACGTC. It yields the protein CASSPFPAHEQYV.

This clone was seen more than once but under ten times. The chain recombines TRBV5-1 with TRBJ1-3, with TRBD1 as a possible D gene (5 bases). V lost 0 bases, J lost 4 bases, and 8 bases lay in between. The CDR3 spans 14 residues. Germline values: CDR1 SGHRS, CDR2 YFSETQ. The CDR3 bases are TGCGCCAGCAGCTTGGGGGACGGAGGAAACACCATATATTTT. This translates into CASSLGDGGNTIYF.

This clone was seen only a few times. In nucleotides, the CDR3 is TGTGCCAGCAGCCAAGAGCAGAGCCTGTCATTGTTCTTC. Its protein is CASSQEQSLSLFF. The gene calls are TRBV4-2 and TRBJ2-1; no firm D call. The CDR3 loop spans 13 amino acids. Germline lookup yields CDR1 LGHNA and CDR2 YNFKEQ. V gave up 0 bases and J gave up 15 bases, with 15 bases separating them.

The CDR3 DNA is TGTGCCAGCAGCTTAGCAGGGCTGGCCAAAAACATTCAGTACTTC. Its protein is CASSLAGLAKNIQYF. The gene calls are TRBV7-2 and TRBJ2-4; unclear D gene. Between the trimmed V and J ends, which lost 0 bases and 1 base, there was a span of 7 bases. The CDR3 runs to 15 residues. Germline V CDR1 and CDR2: SGHTA, FQGNSA.

This clone was detected a few times. V gene TRBV25-1 combines with J gene TRBJ1-4; TRBD1 might be the D (5 bases). The germline CDR1 and CDR2 sequences are MGHDK and SYGVNS. The CDR3 is made up of 14 amino acids. Trimming removed 2 bases from V and 10 bases from J, with 14 bases in between. CDR3 residues: CASSEVERGGKLFF. The CDR3 DNA reads as TGTGCCAGCAGTGAAGTCGAACGGGGGGGAAAACTGTTTTTT.

The chain employs TRBV5-4 and TRBJ1-1; D remains unclear. The germline CDR1 and CDR2 sequences are SGHNT and YYREEE (reference sequence). V gave up 3 bases and J gave up 0 bases, with 9 bases separating them. This CDR3 is 14 amino acids long. Here the CDR3 DNA reads TGTGCCAGCAGCTCGAGCTTCATGAACACTGAAGCTTTCTTT. This encodes CASSSSFMNTEAFF.

This clone was recorded a few times. The V gene is TRBV4-2, the J gene TRBJ1-6; 9 bases line up with TRBD1. The CDR3 runs to 18 residues. The V and J ends lost 5 bases and 0 bases, in that order; junction bases with no gene match: 8. Germline V gene data show CDR1 as LGHNA and CDR2 as YNFKEQ. The CDR3, as DNA: TGTGCCAGCAGCACCCCGACAGGGGGAATCTCCTATAATTCACCCCTCCACTTT. Translating gives CASSTPTGGISYNSPLHF.

The chain links TRBV6-6 to TRBJ1-2, with 8 bases fitting TRBD1. Germline trimming cut 2 bases from V and 8 bases from J; bases unmatched to any gene: 4. CDR1 MNHNY and CDR2 SVGAGI come from the germline V gene (reference sequence). The CDR3 extends over 13 amino acids. This chain's CDR3 is CASSYLDRDGYTF. CDR3 nucleotide sequence: TGTGCCAGCAGTTACCTGGACAGGGACGGCTACACCTTC.

This clone was observed a handful of times. J is TRBJ1-4 and V is TRBV5-4; unclear D gene. This CDR3 is built from 15 residues. Germline loops: CDR1 SGHNT, CDR2 YYREEE (reference sequence). V lost 0 bases, J lost 8 bases, and 14 bases lay in between. The CDR3 DNA is TGTGCCAGCAGCTTGGCGGGTGGGAATAAGGAAAAACTGTTTTTT. Translating it yields CASSLAGGNKEKLFF.

In this sample, this clone turned up a few times. The chain employs TRBV7-2 and TRBJ1-1; D is ambiguous. The CDR3 runs 13 residues. Deletions cut 3 bases from V and 1 base from J, with 6 bases between. Germline V gene lookup returns CDR1 SGHTA and CDR2 FQGNSA. CDR3 loop: CASSFTWNTEAFF. DNA for the CDR3: TGTGCCAGCAGCTTCACCTGGAACACTGAAGCTTTCTTT. Based on the CDR3 plus reference TRBV7-2 and TRBJ1-1, the full variable domain is GAGVSQSPSNKVTEKGKDVELRCDPISGHTALYWYRQSLGQGLEFLIYFQGNSAPDKSGLPSDRFSAERTGGSVSTLTIQRTQQEDSAVYLCASSFTWNTEAFFGQGTRLTVV.

This clone was seen only once. This rearrangement joins TRBV2 to TRBJ2-5, with D uncertain. Germline V gene sequence: CDR1 SNHLY, CDR2 FYNNEI. V shed 6 bases and J shed 1 base, with 9 bases lying between them. The CDR3 contains 13 residues. DNA for the CDR3: TGTGCCAGCAGGTGGCGCTTCCAAGAGACCCAGTACTTC. Translating gives CASRWRFQETQYF.

The chain recombines TRBV7-2 with TRBJ1-5; D ambiguous. V lost 5 bases and J lost 6, with 8 bases in between. The germline CDR1 and CDR2 sequences are SGHTA and FQGNSA. This CDR3 is built from 12 residues. CDR3 residues: CASSAPIQPQHF. The CDR3 bases are TGTGCCAGCAGCGCCCCCATTCAGCCCCAGCATTTT.

The V gene is TRBV7-2, the J gene TRBJ1-5; TRBD1 is a possible D gene (5 bases). This CDR3 has 15 amino acids. Trimming cost V 5 bases and J 3 bases, with 14 bases left between them. In germline, CDR1 is SGHTA, CDR2 FQGNSA. The CDR3 DNA reads as TGTGCCAGCAGCAATCAACCGGGGCCCAATCAGCCCCAGCATTTT. Translation: CASSNQPGPNQPQHF. The entire variable domain, with the rest obtained from reference TRBV7-2 and TRBJ1-5, is as follows: GAGVSQSPSNKVTEKGKDVELRCDPISGHTALYWYRQSLGQGLEFLIYFQGNSAPDKSGLPSDRFSAERTGGSVSTLTIQRTQQEDSAVYLCASSNQPGPNQPQHFGDGTRLSIL.

This clone was seen a handful of times. The gene calls are TRBV5-1 and TRBJ2-3; D may match TRBD1 or TRBD2 (5 bases each). The germline gives CDR1 SGHRS, CDR2 YFSETQ. Trimming removed 0 bases at V and 6 bases at J, with 17 bases between. The CDR3 contains 16 residues. The DNA for the CDR3 is TGCGCCAGCAGCTTGGAAGGGACCTTCGCCGGGGATACGCAGTATTTT. Translating gives CASSLEGTFAGDTQYF.